This TCR beta chain emerged from a study of T cells in tuberculosis. For the study at large: CD1B tetramers identified T cells specific for mycobacterial lipid GMM. Study-level results: Active tuberculosis alpha repertoires lay closer to GMM-specific TCRs than controls'.

V shed 1 base, J shed 9 bases, and the junction held 9 bases outside the gene matches. The CDR3 has 15 residues. CDR1 and CDR2 (germline): SGHAT, FQNNGV. Profiling relied on immunoSEQ multiplex PCR, and the TCRdb table lists in-frame clones only, not all of them. The sample contains 35,000 to 40,000 clones, approximately 94% of which appear only once. On this clone: Its target is unknown.

The TCR was taken from a donor under 30 with latent tuberculosis or without tuberculosis infection. Some clones in this sample may be carry-over from other donors' samples. Sequenced input: PBMCs. The rearrangement links TRBV11-2 to TRBJ1-2, with 9 nucleotides matching TRBD1. CDR3 sequence reads: CASSLGGQGFVSYTF. CDR3 DNA sequence: TGTGCCAGCAGCTTAGGTGGACAGGGGTTTGTGAGCTACACCTTC.